Detailed here is one T cell receptor (beta chain). Its antigen remains unknown. The data originate from a study of blood T cells in healthy people across ages. Study-wide results and caveats: No conclusive comparison of naive versus antigen-experienced cells was possible with unsorted PBMCs.

Through a sample-barcoded 5' primer and a J-beta primer mix, a second PCR was run for roughly 6 to 11 cycles. TCRdb processed the 5' RACE reads anew with MiXCR; each CDR3 protein has one entry. The sample contains 750,000 to 950,000 distinct CDR3 sequences, just under 30% of which appear only once. Germline-derived CDR1 and CDR2 are DFQATT and SNEGSKA (reference sequence). The CDR3 consists of 13 residues. Trimming removed 6 bases at V and 7 bases at J, with 13 bases between. These same records also appear under a second study, on T cells of mothers and their children.

The TCR originated in a woman aged 40-49 years in good health. The sequencing sample was made of blood. The chain employs TRBV20-1 and TRBJ1-6, with D maybe TRBD1 (5 bases). DNA for the CDR3: TGCAGTGCAAGACAGAACCGCAATTCACCCCTCCACTTT. This sequence encodes CSARQNRNSPLHF.